Listed below are T cell receptor beta chains from one sample, sequenced in a study of blood T cell repertoires in COVID-19. The assay was immunoSEQ multiplex PCR, and TCRdb's table has in-frame clones only and misses some. The sample holds about 300,000 clones, about nine tenths seen once. Sequencing input: PBMCs or T cells enriched from blood (not recorded which). The receptors stem from a woman between 18 and 30 years old who had recovered from COVID-19. CDR3s include the opening cysteine and the closing phenylalanine or tryptophan. The order of the fields is clone size, D gene, V gene, J gene, CDR3 DNA, CDR3 protein. A D gene is named only where the DNA matches it firmly. The size of a clone is reported for some rows only, either as once, few or many, or as a class for expanded clones.

NA	TRBD2	TRBV9	TRBJ2-2	TGTGCCAGCAGCTCCCGCGGGGGGAACACCGGGGAGCTGTTTTTT	CASSSRGGNTGELFF
NA	TRBD1	TRBV9	TRBJ2-5	TGTGCCAGCAGCGTAAGTCCAGGGGGCCTGGAGACCCAGTACTTC	CASSVSPGGLETQYF
NA	NA	TRBV30	TRBJ1-5	TGTGCCTGGAGTGTAGCAGAGGTCGATCAGCCCCAGCATTTT	CAWSVAEVDQPQHF
NA	TRBD2	TRBV10-2	TRBJ2-2	TGCGCCAGCAGTGAGTCCGCAGCGGGGGCGAGAGGGGAGCTGTTTTTT	CASSESAAGARGELFF
NA	TRBD2	TRBV25-1	TRBJ2-2	TGTGCCAGCGCGGGAGGGCCCGACACCGGGGAGCTGTTTTTT	CASAGGPDTGELFF
NA	TRBD1	TRBV6-5	TRBJ1-2	TGTGCCAGCAGGCTCGACAGGGGGCGTAACTATGGCTACACCTTC	CASRLDRGRNYGYTF
once	NA	TRBV3-1/TRBV3-2	TRBJ1-2	TGTGCCAGCAGCCAAGATTACAGGGCTACCTATGGCTACACCTTC	CASSQDYRATYGYTF
NA	NA	TRBV10-3	TRBJ1-5	TGTGCCATCAGTTTTGAGCCTACCAGAGGCCAGCCCCAGCATTTT	CAISFEPTRGQPQHF
NA	NA	TRBV20-1	TRBJ1-1	TGCAGTCTCAATCGGTACACTGAAGCTTTCTTT	CSLNRYTEAFF
NA	NA	TRBV14	TRBJ1-1	TGTGCCAGCAGCCAAGCATACAGGAACACTGAAGCTTTCTTT	CASSQAYRNTEAFF
NA	TRBD1	TRBV5-4	TRBJ1-2	TGTGCCAGCAGCACCGACAGGGACCATGGCTACACCTTC	CASSTDRDHGYTF